Presented here are 30 T cell receptor beta chains from one specimen sequenced in a study of identical twins. TCRdb re-called the 5' RACE reads through MiXCR, storing one row per CDR3 protein. The sample has 1,800,000 or so distinct CDR3 sequences, 25% to 35% seen once. Material for sequencing was cord blood. The receptors were sampled from a newborn girl in good health.

The chain is built from TRBV7-2 and TRBJ2-5, with 8 bases identical to TRBD2. The CDR3 contains 16 residues. Germline V gene sequence: CDR1 SGHTA, CDR2 FQGNSA. J was trimmed by 4 bases and V by 6 bases; bases with no gene match: 13. This CDR3 is CASSPRGSGVSETQYF. In DNA, the CDR3 is TGTGCCAGCAGTCCCCGAGGTAGCGGGGTATCAGAGACCCAGTACTTC.

The chain links TRBV3-1 to TRBJ2-3; 14 bases map to TRBD2. The germline CDR1 and CDR2 sequences are LGHDT and YNNKEL (reference sequence). CDR3 length: 19 residues. With 0 bases clipped from V and 5 bases from J, the junction kept 10 bases outside the gene matches. The CDR3 spells CASSQDRGGLAGERDTQYF. The CDR3 region has the DNA TGTGCCAGCAGCCAAGATCGGGGGGGACTAGCGGGGGAGAGAGATACGCAGTATTTT.

The V call is TRBV10-3, the J call TRBJ1-2; D uncertain. Germline V gene sequence: CDR1 ENHRY, CDR2 SYGVKD. V gave up 7 bases and J gave up 4 bases, with 13 bases separating them. The CDR3 spans 13 residues. CDR3: CAIKRTVIYGYTF. As DNA, the CDR3 is TGTGCCATCAAAAGGACGGTAATCTATGGCTACACCTTC.

The chain recombines TRBV5-1 with TRBJ2-2; D is tentatively TRBD1 or TRBD2 (5 bases each). V gave up 3 bases and J gave up 0 bases, with 15 bases separating them. The CDR3 runs 17 residues. Germline CDR1 reads SGHRS; CDR2 reads YFSETQ. In DNA, the CDR3 is TGCGCCAGCAGCTCGACCACCGGGACCACGAACACCGGGGAGCTGTTTTTT. Translated: CASSSTTGTTNTGELFF.

About this clonotype: Its ends do not fully match the called genes, so a read error is possible. This CDR3 reads CAGSLIWGAAETQYF. The DNA of the CDR3 is TGTGCCGGCAGCTTAATTTGGGGAGCGGCAGAGACCCAGTACTTC. The chain carries TRBV7-2 and TRBJ2-5; possibly TRBD2 for D (5 bases). The germline CDR1 and CDR2 sequences are SGHTA and FQGNSA. This CDR3 region has 15 residues.

This clonotype showed up just a few times. J is TRBJ2-1 and V is TRBV6-5; 7 bases map to TRBD2. The germline V gene encodes CDR1 MNHEY and CDR2 SVGAGI. The CDR3 spans 15 residues. Trimming removed 2 bases from V and 2 bases from J; junction bases left unmatched: 3. In nucleotides, the CDR3 is TGTGCCAGCAGTTACGCTAGCGGCCCCTACAATGAGCAGTTCTTC. It encodes CASSYASGPYNEQFF.

The rearrangement uses TRBV20-1 and TRBJ2-1, with 12 nucleotides matching TRBD2. J was trimmed by 6 bases and V by 4 bases; bases with no gene match: 4. The length of the CDR3 is 14 residues. CDR1 is DFQATT and CDR2 is SNEGSKA in the germline V gene (reference sequence). CDR3 loop: CSAMRTSGINEQFF. The CDR3 DNA reads as TGCAGTGCTATGCGGACTAGCGGGATCAATGAGCAGTTCTTC.

The chain recombines TRBV7-9 with TRBJ1-2; the D gene is possibly TRBD1 (5 bases). The CDR3 runs 12 residues. Per the germline V gene, CDR1 is SEHNR and CDR2 is FQNEAQ (reference sequence). Trimming shortened V by 3 bases and J by 12 bases, and 14 bases separated the two germline ends. The CDR3 bases are TGTGCCAGCAGCTTCAGGGTCGAGGTAGACACCTTC. Its translation is CASSFRVEVDTF.

The chain combines TRBV20-1 with TRBJ2-1, with TRBD2 identical over 7 bases. TRBJ2-7 matches the DNA end more closely, so the J call is doubtful. This CDR3 comprises 16 residues. Germline CDR1 reads DFQATT; CDR2 reads SNEGSKA (reference sequence). The chain's CDR3 is CSARDPASGFYNEQYF. Here the CDR3 DNA reads TGCAGTGCTAGAGATCCCGCTAGCGGCTTCTACAATGAGCAGTACTTC.

The chain combines TRBV6-1 with TRBJ1-2; the match to TRBD1 covers 11 bases. V lost 6 bases, J lost 2 bases, and 8 bases stayed unmatched. CDR3 length equals 16 residues. Germline V gene sequence: CDR1 MNHNS, CDR2 SASEGT. The CDR3 spells CASSRDRGETNYGYTF. The CDR3 DNA reads as TGTGCCAGCAGCAGGGACAGGGGGGAGACAAACTATGGCTACACCTTC.

The chain couples TRBV4-1 to TRBJ2-2; D unresolved. Deletions cut 2 bases from V and 4 bases from J, with 8 bases between. This CDR3 contains 14 residues. Germline values: CDR1 MGHRA, CDR2 YSYEKL. The CDR3: CASSQTQVTGELFF. CDR3 DNA: TGCGCCAGCAGCCAAACCCAGGTCACCGGGGAGCTGTTTTTT.

V gene TRBV12-3 or TRBV12-4 combines with J gene TRBJ1-2, with D uncertain. The germline V and J ends were trimmed by 2 bases and 0 bases, with 10 bases remaining between them. The CDR3 spans 15 residues. The CDR3, as DNA: TGTGCCAGCAGTTTAATGGCGGCCTCTAACTATGGCTACACCTTC. Amino acid sequence: CASSLMAASNYGYTF.

The chain uses TRBV3-1 and TRBJ1-2; D not certain. The CDR3 is 13 residues long. The V gene lost 5 bases and the J gene lost 4 bases, with 11 bases spanning the gap. Germline V CDR1 and CDR2: LGHDT, YNNKEL (reference sequence). As DNA, the CDR3 is TGTGCCAGCAGCGCTACCCTCGTCTATGGCTACACCTTC. Translating gives CASSATLVYGYTF.

J is TRBJ2-3 and V is TRBV7-2; TRBD2 matches at 8 bases. CDR3 length: 15 residues. J gave up 8 bases and V 2 bases, and 9 bases lay outside the gene matches. The germline CDR1 and CDR2 sequences are SGHTA and FQGNSA. CDR3 sequence reads: CASSLSPTGGRTQYF. The CDR3 DNA is TGTGCCAGCAGCTTATCCCCTACGGGGGGGCGTACGCAGTATTTT.

This chain connects TRBV28 to TRBJ1-2, with D possibly TRBD1 on 5 matching bases. This CDR3 has 13 amino acids. Deletions cut 6 bases from V and 6 bases from J, with 14 bases between. CDR1 MDHEN and CDR2 SYDVKM come from the germline V gene. CDR3 nucleotides: TGTGCCAGCAGGCCCTCCGGGGGGGATGGCTACACCTTC. Protein: CASRPSGGDGYTF.

Only a few counts were recorded for this clonotype. The chain combines TRBV7-2 with TRBJ1-6; D unresolved. CDR3 length: 16 amino acids. Trimming removed 1 base at V and 6 bases at J, with 13 bases between. The germline gives CDR1 SGHTA, CDR2 FQGNSA. The CDR3 DNA reads as TGTGCCAGCAGCTTAGGTCGGCAGTTTCTTAATTCACCCCTCCACTTT. Protein: CASSLGRQFLNSPLHF.

This clonotype was detected only a few times. V is TRBV6-5 and J is TRBJ2-7; the D is unclear. This CDR3 contains 11 residues. V lost 6 bases to trimming and J lost 7 bases, with 10 bases between them. Germline CDR1 MNHEY, CDR2 SVGAGI. This CDR3 is CASSIHNEQYF. CDR3 nucleotide sequence: TGTGCCAGCAGCATACACAATGAGCAGTACTTC.

The J gene is TRBJ1-2, the V gene TRBV10-2; 10 bases match TRBD1. The length of the CDR3 is 14 residues. Germline trimming cut 8 bases from V and 5 bases from J; bases unmatched to any gene: 8. Per the germline V gene, CDR1 is WSHSY and CDR2 is SAAADI. CDR3: CASGRDRGEYGYTF. The CDR3, as DNA: TGCGCCAGCGGAAGGGACAGGGGCGAATATGGCTACACCTTC.

This clonotype was detected many times. The chain joins TRBV7-2 to TRBJ2-3, with D possibly TRBD2 on 6 matching bases. The germline V gene encodes CDR1 SGHTA and CDR2 FQGNSA. Trimming took 2 bases from V and 2 from J, leaving 14 bases between them. This CDR3 is built from 16 residues. The CDR3 bases are TGTGCCAGCAGCTTATCGGAGGGTCTCTCCACAGATACGCAGTATTTT. Its translation: CASSLSEGLSTDTQYF.

The CDR3 loop is CASSLVMRRGSKNIRYF. The CDR3 coding sequence is TGTGCCAGCAGCTTAGTCATGAGACGGGGGAGCAAAAACATTCGGTACTTC. This rearrangement joins TRBV7-9 to TRBJ2-5, with D maybe TRBD2 (6 bases). Germline V lookup: CDR1 SEHNR, CDR2 FQNEAQ (reference sequence). The CDR3 covers 17 residues. V was shortened by 1 base and J by 13 bases, with 28 bases between the two germline ends.

The V call is TRBV29-1, the J call TRBJ1-3; 11 bases agree with TRBD1. This CDR3 has 10 amino acids. The V gene's germline CDR1 is SQVTM and CDR2 ANQGSEA. Trimming cost V 4 bases and J 14 bases; bases outside gene matches: 1. The CDR3 DNA follows: TGCAGCGTTGGGGACAGGGGGTTATATTTT. Amino acids: CSVGDRGLYF.

J is TRBJ1-4 and V is TRBV6-6; TRBD1 agrees at 7 bases. This CDR3 comprises 17 residues. Trimming cost V 6 bases and J 7 bases; bases outside gene matches: 17. Germline values: CDR1 MNHNY, CDR2 SVGAGI (reference sequence). The CDR3: CASSLRQGGQLGEKLFF. CDR3 DNA sequence: TGTGCCAGCAGCCTCCGACAGGGTGGTCAACTAGGTGAAAAACTGTTTTTT.

This clonotype has a handful of counts. The chain links TRBV11-2 to TRBJ2-3; TRBD2 aligns across 9 bases. Trimming at V came to 0 bases and at J to 2 bases, leaving 3 bases not matched to a gene. The germline V gene encodes CDR1 SGHAT and CDR2 FQNNGV. The CDR3 totals 16 residues. In nucleotides, the CDR3 is TGTGCCAGCAGCTTAGATCCTAGCGGGGTCACAGATACGCAGTATTTT. It specifies CASSLDPSGVTDTQYF.

The gene calls are TRBV12-3 or TRBV12-4 and TRBJ2-1, with 7 bases fitting TRBD1. The assigned J gene may be wrong: the sequence end matches TRBJ2-7 better. The CDR3 covers 14 residues. The CDR3 here is CASSQTGVVGEQYF. The DNA of the CDR3 is TGTGCCAGCAGCCAAACAGGGGTAGTAGGCGAGCAGTACTTC.

V gene TRBV21-1 combines with J gene TRBJ1-2; TRBD1 is taken as the D call from the table, unchecked against the DNA. TRBV21-1 is termed a pseudogene. The CDR3 contains 13 residues. CDR3: CASTPGANYGYTF. CDR3 DNA: TGTGCCAGCACCCCTGGAGCTAACTATGGCTACACCTTC.

The rearrangement uses TRBV7-9 and TRBJ2-3, with D possibly being TRBD2 (5 bases). Trimming left V 3 bases short and J 4 bases short, with 14 bases between. CDR3 length: 15 residues. Germline assignment: CDR1 SEHNR and CDR2 FQNEAQ (reference sequence). CDR3 loop: CASSFGEVRADTQYF. The CDR3 nucleotides are TGTGCCAGCAGCTTTGGCGAAGTGCGGGCAGATACGCAGTATTTT.

This chain links TRBV5-1 with TRBJ1-2; perhaps TRBD1 as D (5 bases). Trimming took 4 bases from V and 3 from J, leaving 13 bases between them. CDR1 SGHRS and CDR2 YFSETQ come from the germline V gene. This CDR3 has 14 residues. The CDR3 spells CASSAESRDYGYTF. In DNA, the CDR3 is TGCGCCAGCAGCGCCGAATCCAGGGACTATGGCTACACCTTC.

The genes are TRBV25-1 and TRBJ1-4; D not resolved. Trimming shortened V by 5 bases and J by 5 bases, and 18 bases separated the two germline ends. CDR3 length equals 16 residues. The germline CDR1 and CDR2 sequences are MGHDK and SYGVNS. The DNA of the CDR3 is TGTGCCAGCAGTCCTCGCTCTGTGGGCTGGAATGAAAAACTGTTTTTT. This encodes CASSPRSVGWNEKLFF.

The rearrangement uses TRBV6-5 and TRBJ2-7; D gene ambiguous. Germline CDR1 is MNHEY and CDR2 is SVGAGI. Trimming removed 6 bases from V and 7 bases from J, with 19 bases in between. This CDR3 has 14 residues. The CDR3 region is CASSFESSYNEQYF. Here the CDR3 DNA reads TGTGCCAGCAGCTTCGAGAGTTCTTACAATGAGCAGTACTTC.

The chain couples TRBV20-1 to TRBJ2-5; D is uncertain. Trimming pared 6 bases from V and 5 bases from J, leaving 16 bases between. The CDR3 is 13 amino acids. Germline V CDR1 and CDR2: DFQATT, SNEGSKA (reference sequence). The CDR3: CSAPRPAVETQYF. The DNA for the CDR3 is TGCAGTGCCCCAAGACCCGCCGTGGAGACCCAGTACTTC.